This TCR beta chain was sequenced during a study of long-term antiretroviral therapy in people with HIV. General study findings and limits: Older ART regimens may have been in use when blood was drawn between the mid-2000s and the late 2010s.

Worth noting for this clone: Its antigen is undetermined.

Version v3.0 of the immunoSEQ assay ran at survey level. TCRdb's table, derived via immunoSEQ multiplex PCR, lists solely in-frame clones and lacks some. Of tens of thousands of clones listed, about four fifths are singletons. Germline V lookup: CDR1 SGHTA, CDR2 FQGTGA. J lost 5 bases, V lost 5 bases, and 5 bases had no gene match. CDR3 length equals 15 residues. The source of this sequence is a man between 18 and 29 years old with HIV. Sequenced material: unsorted PBMCs, taken 0.4 years before starting antiretroviral therapy. The chain combines TRBV7-3 with TRBJ2-1, with TRBD2 matching 11 bases. The CDR3 sequence: CASSPLAGGNNEQFF. In nucleotides, the CDR3 is TGTGCCAGCAGCCCTCTAGCGGGAGGAAACAATGAGCAGTTCTTC.